The entry below gives a single T cell receptor beta chain sequence along with its context. This receptor's antigen is unknown. It has no much larger one-base neighbor in the sample; base qualities were not kept. At one collaborating source in Seattle, patients were enrolled during active infection and were followed longitudinally through the course of disease. The collaborating institutions used their own protocols to collect whole blood in K2EDTA tubes. For TCRbeta analysis, collaborators shipped samples in one of three forms: frozen whole blood, isolated PBMCs, or DNA extracted from either of those sample types. The sample belongs to a study of blood T cell repertoires in COVID-19 (dated by TCRdb to 2018 to 2021). In the study overall: Collaborator samples came from the United States, Italy and Spain and covered acute and convalescent phases of COVID-19. The material from the prospective study consisted of cDNA or gDNA derived from T cells, B-cell-depleted T cells, or PBMCs. Deeply sampled blood TCRbeta repertoires from subjects exposed to, actively infected with, or recovered from COVID-19 were included in the dataset. The repertoires were released in a freely available public database meant as a resource for research on the immune response to SARS-CoV-2. The samples were drawn from two sources: the first 160 participants of the ongoing ImmuneRACE study, and fewer than 1,500 subjects contributed by 6 global collaborators. A de-identified subject ID, COVID-19 status, age in years and sex were almost always included in the sample metadata. Where available, HLA class I and class II types were obtained from metadata supplied by the sample provider rather than from assay-based typing.

What the study reported, not specific to this receptor: The quantity of clinical and demographic metadata differed by source and by participant and was supplied without curation.

The immunoSEQ Assay, a bias-controlled multiplex PCR, was used to amplify TCRbeta CDR3 regions from genomic DNA. Regarding the original processing steps: Nucleated cell counts per sample were estimated from amplification of reference gene primers within the assay. To quantify the absolute abundance of each unique TCRbeta CDR3 rearrangement, sequence reads were collapsed and filtered. For each sample, productive Simpson clonality was calculated as the square root of Simpson's diversity index across productive rearrangements. In its TCRdb copy, this immuneACCESS table keeps in-frame sequences only and misses some clones. Where compared with another copy, unresolved V genes explain less than half of these, and the others have no known cause. V and J calls plus clone size are reproduced from that table; the DNA served to infer D and trimming. This sample lists roughly 140,000 clones; roughly 85% were detected once. The top ten hold roughly 8.3% of the sample.

This sequence originates from a woman aged 55-70 years with COVID-19, enrolled during active disease. Sample: peripheral blood.

In nucleotide form, the sequence is TGCGCCAGCAGCAGAACAGGGGCGGAGACCCAGTACTTC. It codes for CASSRTGAETQYF. This sequence uses TRBV5-1 and TRBJ2-5; a stretch of 7 junction bases matches TRBD1. The CDR3 holds 13 amino acids from the cysteine to the phenylalanine. Only the CDR3 part of the read is kept: 39 bases, read in frame from the first base. The germline V gene provides CDR1 SGHRS and CDR2 YFSETQ. Trimming removed 4 bases from V and 5 bases from J; the gene matches leave 5 bases unexplained. Reference TRBV5-1 and TRBJ2-5 genes cover what lies past the CDR3, so the full variable domain is KAGVTQTPRYLIKTRGQQVTLSCSPISGHRSVSWYQQTPGQGLQFLFEYFSETQRNKGNFPGRFSGRQFSNSRSEMNVSTLELGDSALYLCASSRTGAETQYFGPGTRLLVL.